The entry that follows covers one T cell receptor (beta chain) sequence. Its specific antigen is unknown. It has no much larger one-base neighbor in the sample; base qualities were not kept. Other DNA variants within this sample encode the same CDR3. This entry belongs to a study of shared clonotypes between healthy human individuals (dated by TCRdb to about 2020). Study-wide context: The cohort comprised a couple of women and a few men aged 18 to 49 years. Between about 0.94 and 8.9 billion PBMCs per donor were obtained by leukapheresis. To increase sequencing depth and limit assay-specific biases, different laboratories used diverse techniques to prepare libraries and sequence TCR repertoires. For each donor, CD4 naive and CD4 memory were each given three plates, CD8 naive was given two plates, and CD8 memory was given one plate. To estimate repertoire size and how much clonotypes are shared between individuals, the study performed deep sequencing of blood TCR repertoires from 4 to 6 healthy adults.

The junction shows trimming of 0 bases on V and 2 bases on J, plus 13 bases between the germline ends. The CDR3 has 17 amino acids, counting the end cysteine and phenylalanine. Only the CDR3 part of the read is kept: 51 bases, read in frame from the first base. The germline V gene encodes CDR1 SGHDN and CDR2 FVKESK. Healthy HIV-negative adults with no recently reported acute infections or vaccinations were included as donors. All donors were Caucasian adults living in Nashville, Tennessee, USA. Magnetic negative selection was used to enrich CD4+ T cells, after which naive cells were positively selected on CD45RA and the negative fraction became the memory subset. After blood collection by leukapheresis, PBMCs were isolated using Ficoll-Histopaque density gradient centrifugation and then cryopreserved in the vapor phase of liquid nitrogen. Analytical flow cytometry was used to check the purity and quantity of every magnetically sorted T cell population. From each sorted fraction, genomic DNA was isolated and quantified by UV absorbance on a Nanodrop 2000c.

TCR CDR3 regions were amplified from genomic DNA by multiplex PCR using the deep immunoSEQ assay. Genomic DNA extracted from each cell subset was distributed evenly over all wells of several immunoSEQ 96-well plates, and each plate served as one replicate. For sorted subsets, around 0.2 ug of genomic DNA, equivalent to 30,000 or so T cell genomes, went into each replicate PCR. Purified libraries were quantified with a Qubit 3.0 fluorometer, sized on a Bioanalyzer 2100, and re-quantified with the KAPA Library Quantification kit. A separate single-read 150-cycle Illumina NextSeq 550 flow cell was used to sequence each immunoSEQ 96-well plate. As for the original processing: Because the immunoSEQ output included only junctional sequences and no quality scores, the filtering could not be the same as the filtering used for full-length reads. Sequences were annotated with PyIR, a Python wrapper for IgBLAST v1.9, and V/J genes and CDR3 were assigned using IMGT germline references. Any read was removed if the V/J assignment was weak (E-value above 1e-6), the CDR3 was missing, or the read contained stop codons, out-of-frame junctions, or ambiguous translated residues. V3J clonotypes were defined as sequences sharing an identical inferred V gene, J gene, and CDR3 amino acid sequence. The percentage overlap between two repertoires was calculated by dividing the number of shared unique clonotypes by the size of the smaller repertoire. Three approaches were used to assess repertoire richness: RTK rarefaction, the Chao1 estimator, and Recon v2.1 estimates of unobserved clonotypes. For all TCRbeta clonotypes obtained by the gDNA method from four donors, generation probabilities were computed with OLGA. TCRdb retrieved this table from immuneACCESS and kept in-frame rearrangements only. Not all clones are present; in checked studies, unresolved V genes account for under half, and no reason is known for the remainder. V and J calls plus clone size are reproduced from that table; the DNA served to infer D and trimming. The sample table records roughly 1,500,000 clones; 95% to 99% of these occur just once. 0.4% to 0.45% of the sample comes from the top ten.

Paper-wide results and their limitations: Clonotypes shared by all four sorted-subset donors showed higher generation probabilities than non-shared clonotypes. Because the study included a small number of donors, the genetic and exposure-history diversity represented was limited. Pairwise subsampling led to the expectation that sequencing depth would affect the degree of clonotype sharing among donors. Larger estimated clonotype richness was generally found for naive subsets than for memory subsets. Incomplete sequencing was indicated by rarefaction of sorted-subset datasets, despite the large sequencing depth. Sampling was restricted to blood, and TCR repertoires in tissues likely differ from the TCR repertoires found in blood. Across four donors, approximately 5% of naive CD4, more than 3% of naive CD8, approximately 2.5% of memory CD4, and roughly 0.41% of memory CD8 clonotypes were shared.

The TCR sequence derives from a man in his thirties or forties in good health. The material sequenced was naive CD4+ T cells sorted from blood. The cell subset or site label of this sample denotes: CD45RA+ positively selected. The rearrangement joined TRBV14 to TRBJ1-4, with no D gene named confidently. The DNA sequence reads TGTGCCAGCAGCCAAGATCGGCCCGGAGGGACTAATGAAAAACTGTTTTTT. It is translated as CASSQDRPGGTNEKLFF.